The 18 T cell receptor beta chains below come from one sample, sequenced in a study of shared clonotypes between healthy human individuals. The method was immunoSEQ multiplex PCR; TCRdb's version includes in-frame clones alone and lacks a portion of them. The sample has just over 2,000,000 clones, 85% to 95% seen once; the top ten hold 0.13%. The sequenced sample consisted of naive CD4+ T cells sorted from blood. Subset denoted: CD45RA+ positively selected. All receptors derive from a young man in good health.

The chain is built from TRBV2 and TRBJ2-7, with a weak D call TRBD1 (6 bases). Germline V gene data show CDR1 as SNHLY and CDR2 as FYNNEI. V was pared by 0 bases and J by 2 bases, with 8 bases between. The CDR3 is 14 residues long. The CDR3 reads CASSEAGHPYEQYF. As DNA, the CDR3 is TGTGCCAGCAGTGAAGCGGGACACCCCTACGAGCAGTACTTC. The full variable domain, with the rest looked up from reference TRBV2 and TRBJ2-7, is EPEVTQTPSHQVTQMGQEVILRCVPISNHLYFYWYRQILGQKVEFLVSFYNNEISEKSEIFDDQFSVERPDGSNFTLKIRSTKLEDSAMYFCASSEAGHPYEQYFGPGTRLTVT.

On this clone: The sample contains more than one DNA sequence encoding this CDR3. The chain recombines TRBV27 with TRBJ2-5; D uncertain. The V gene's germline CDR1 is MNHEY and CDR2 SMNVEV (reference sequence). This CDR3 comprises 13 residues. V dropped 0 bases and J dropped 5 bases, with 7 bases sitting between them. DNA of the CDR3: TGTGCCAGCAGTTTATCCGGACGGGAGACCCAGTACTTC. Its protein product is CASSLSGRETQYF.

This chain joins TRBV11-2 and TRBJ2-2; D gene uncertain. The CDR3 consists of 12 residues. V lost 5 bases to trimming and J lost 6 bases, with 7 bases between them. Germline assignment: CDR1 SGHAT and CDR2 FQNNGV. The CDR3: CASSPSAGELFF. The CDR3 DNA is TGTGCCAGCAGCCCCTCAGCCGGGGAGCTGTTTTTT.

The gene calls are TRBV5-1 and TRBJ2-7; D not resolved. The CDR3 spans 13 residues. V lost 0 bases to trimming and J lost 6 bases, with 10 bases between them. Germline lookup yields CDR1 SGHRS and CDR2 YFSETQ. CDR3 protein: CASSLAGISEQYF. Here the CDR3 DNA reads TGCGCCAGCAGCTTGGCCGGTATCTCCGAGCAGTACTTC.

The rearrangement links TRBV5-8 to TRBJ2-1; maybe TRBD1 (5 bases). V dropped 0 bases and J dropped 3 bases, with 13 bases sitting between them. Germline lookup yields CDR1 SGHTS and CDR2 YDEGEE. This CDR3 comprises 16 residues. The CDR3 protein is CASSLVQASLYNEQFF. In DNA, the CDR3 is TGTGCCAGCAGCTTGGTACAGGCCTCCCTCTACAATGAGCAGTTCTTC. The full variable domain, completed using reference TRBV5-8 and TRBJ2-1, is EAGVTQSPTHLIKTRGQQATLRCSPISGHTSVYWYQQALGLGLQFLLWYDEGEERNRGNFPPRFSGRQFPNYSSELNVNALELEDSALYLCASSLVQASLYNEQFFGPGTRLTVL.

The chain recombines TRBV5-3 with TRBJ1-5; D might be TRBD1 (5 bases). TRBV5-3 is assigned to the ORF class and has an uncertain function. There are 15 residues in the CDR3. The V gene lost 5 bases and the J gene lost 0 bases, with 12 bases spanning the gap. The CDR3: CARRLGRNSNQPQHF. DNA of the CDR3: TGTGCCAGAAGACTGGGACGGAATAGCAATCAGCCCCAGCATTTT.

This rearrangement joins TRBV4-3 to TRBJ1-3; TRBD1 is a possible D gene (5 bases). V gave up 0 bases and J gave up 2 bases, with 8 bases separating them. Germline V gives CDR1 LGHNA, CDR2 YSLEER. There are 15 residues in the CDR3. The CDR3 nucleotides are TGCGCCAGCAGCCAAGAGGGGCAGACTGGAAACACCATATATTTT. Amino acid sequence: CASSQEGQTGNTIYF.

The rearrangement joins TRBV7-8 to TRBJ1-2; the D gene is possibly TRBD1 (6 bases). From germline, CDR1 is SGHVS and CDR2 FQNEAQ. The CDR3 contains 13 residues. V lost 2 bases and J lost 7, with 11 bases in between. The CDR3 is CASSLNRESGYTF. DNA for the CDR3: TGTGCCAGCAGCTTAAACAGGGAATCTGGCTACACCTTC.

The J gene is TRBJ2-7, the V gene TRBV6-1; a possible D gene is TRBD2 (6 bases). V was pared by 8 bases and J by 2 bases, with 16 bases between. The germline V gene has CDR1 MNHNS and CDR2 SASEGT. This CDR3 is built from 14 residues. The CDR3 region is CASLPSGLPYEQYF. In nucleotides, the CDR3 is TGTGCCAGCCTCCCCAGCGGGTTACCCTACGAGCAGTACTTC.

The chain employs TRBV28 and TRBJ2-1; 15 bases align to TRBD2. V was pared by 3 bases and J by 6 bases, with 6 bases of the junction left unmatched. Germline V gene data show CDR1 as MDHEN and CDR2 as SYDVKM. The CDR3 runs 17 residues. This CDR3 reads CASSFKGLAGGLNEQFF. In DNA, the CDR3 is TGTGCCAGCAGTTTTAAAGGACTAGCGGGGGGGCTCAATGAGCAGTTCTTC. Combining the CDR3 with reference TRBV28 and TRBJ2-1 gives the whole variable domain DVKVTQSSRYLVKRTGEKVFLECVQDMDHENMFWYRQDPGLGLRLIYFSYDVKMKEKGDIPEGYSVSREKKERFSLILESASTNQTSMYLCASSFKGLAGGLNEQFFGPGTRLTVL.

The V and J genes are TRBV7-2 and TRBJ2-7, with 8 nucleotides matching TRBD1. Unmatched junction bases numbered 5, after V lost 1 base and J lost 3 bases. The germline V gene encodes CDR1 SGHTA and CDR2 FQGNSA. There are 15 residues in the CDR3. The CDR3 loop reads CASSLVGQGIYEQYF. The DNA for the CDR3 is TGTGCCAGCAGCTTAGTCGGACAGGGTATCTACGAGCAGTACTTC. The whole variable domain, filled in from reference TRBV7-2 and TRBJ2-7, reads GAGVSQSPSNKVTEKGKDVELRCDPISGHTALYWYRQSLGQGLEFLIYFQGNSAPDKSGLPSDRFSAERTGGSVSTLTIQRTQQEDSAVYLCASSLVGQGIYEQYFGPGTRLTVT.

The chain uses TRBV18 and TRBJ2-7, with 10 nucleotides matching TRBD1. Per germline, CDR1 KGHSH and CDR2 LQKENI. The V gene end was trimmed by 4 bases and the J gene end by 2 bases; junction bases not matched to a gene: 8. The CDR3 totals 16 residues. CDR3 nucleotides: TGTGCCAGCTCACTACCCCTCGGGACAGGGGCCTACGAGCAGTACTTC. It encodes CASSLPLGTGAYEQYF. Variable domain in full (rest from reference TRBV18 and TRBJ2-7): NAGVMQNPRHLVRRRGQEARLRCSPMKGHSHVYWYRQLPEEGLKFMVYLQKENIIDESGMPKERFSAEFPKEGPSILRIQQVVRGDSAAYFCASSLPLGTGAYEQYFGPGTRLTVT.

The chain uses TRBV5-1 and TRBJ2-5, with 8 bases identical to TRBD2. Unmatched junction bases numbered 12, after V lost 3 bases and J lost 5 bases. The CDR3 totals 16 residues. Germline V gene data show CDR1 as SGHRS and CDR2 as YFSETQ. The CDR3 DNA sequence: TGCGCCAGCAGCTCGGCCGGGACTAGAGCATTTGAGACCCAGTACTTC. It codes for CASSSAGTRAFETQYF.

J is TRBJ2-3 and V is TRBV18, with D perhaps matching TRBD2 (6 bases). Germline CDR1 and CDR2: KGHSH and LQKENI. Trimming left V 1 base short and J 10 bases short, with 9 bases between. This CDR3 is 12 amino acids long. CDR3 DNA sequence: TGTGCCAGCTCACCACGGGAGGAGGCGCAGTATTTT. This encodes CASSPREEAQYF.

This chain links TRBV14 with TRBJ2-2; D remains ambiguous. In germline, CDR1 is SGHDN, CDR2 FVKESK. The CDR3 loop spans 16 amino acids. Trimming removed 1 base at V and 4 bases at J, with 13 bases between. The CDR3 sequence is CASSQGGKATTGELFF. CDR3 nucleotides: TGTGCCAGCAGCCAAGGGGGAAAGGCCACCACCGGGGAGCTGTTTTTT.

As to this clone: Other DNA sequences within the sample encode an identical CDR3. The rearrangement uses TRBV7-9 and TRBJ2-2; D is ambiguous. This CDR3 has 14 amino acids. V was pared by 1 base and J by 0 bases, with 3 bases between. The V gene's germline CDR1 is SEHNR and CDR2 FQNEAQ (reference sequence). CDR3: CASSLVPNTGELFF. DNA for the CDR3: TGTGCCAGCAGCTTAGTTCCGAACACCGGGGAGCTGTTTTTT. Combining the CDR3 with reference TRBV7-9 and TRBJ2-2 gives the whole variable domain DTGVSQNPRHKITKRGQNVTFRCDPISEHNRLYWYRQTLGQGPEFLTYFQNEAQLEKSRLLSDRFSAERPKGSFSTLEIQRTEQGDSAMYLCASSLVPNTGELFFGEGSRLTVL.

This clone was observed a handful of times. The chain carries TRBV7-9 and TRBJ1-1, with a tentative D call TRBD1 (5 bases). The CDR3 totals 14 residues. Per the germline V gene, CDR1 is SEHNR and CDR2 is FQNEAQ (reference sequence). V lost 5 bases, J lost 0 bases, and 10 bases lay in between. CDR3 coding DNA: TGTGCCAGCAGCCCCGGGGCGTTGAACACTGAAGCTTTCTTT. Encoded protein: CASSPGALNTEAFF. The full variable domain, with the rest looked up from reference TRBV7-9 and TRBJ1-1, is DTGVSQNPRHKITKRGQNVTFRCDPISEHNRLYWYRQTLGQGPEFLTYFQNEAQLEKSRLLSDRFSAERPKGSFSTLEIQRTEQGDSAMYLCASSPGALNTEAFFGQGTRLTVV.

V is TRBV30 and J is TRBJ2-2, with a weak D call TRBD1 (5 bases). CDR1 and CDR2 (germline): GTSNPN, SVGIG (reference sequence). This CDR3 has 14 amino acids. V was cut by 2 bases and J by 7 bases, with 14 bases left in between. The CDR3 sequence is CAWSKPIQGGELFF. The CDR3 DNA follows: TGTGCCTGGAGTAAACCCATCCAGGGCGGGGAGCTGTTTTTT.